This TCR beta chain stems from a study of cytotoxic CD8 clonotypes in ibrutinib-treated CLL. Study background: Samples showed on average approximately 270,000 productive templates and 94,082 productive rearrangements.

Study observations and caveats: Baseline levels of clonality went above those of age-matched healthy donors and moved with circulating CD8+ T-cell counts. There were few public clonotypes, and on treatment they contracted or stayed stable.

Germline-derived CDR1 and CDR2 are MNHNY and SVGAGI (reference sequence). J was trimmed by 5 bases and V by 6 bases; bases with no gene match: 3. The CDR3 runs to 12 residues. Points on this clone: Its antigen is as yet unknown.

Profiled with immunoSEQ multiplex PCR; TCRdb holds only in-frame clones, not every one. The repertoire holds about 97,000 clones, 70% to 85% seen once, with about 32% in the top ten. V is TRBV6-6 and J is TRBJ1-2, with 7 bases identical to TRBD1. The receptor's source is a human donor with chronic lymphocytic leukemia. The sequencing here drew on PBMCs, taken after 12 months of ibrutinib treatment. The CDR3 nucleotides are TGTGCCAGCAGGGGACAGAGATATGGCTACACCTTC. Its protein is CASRGQRYGYTF.